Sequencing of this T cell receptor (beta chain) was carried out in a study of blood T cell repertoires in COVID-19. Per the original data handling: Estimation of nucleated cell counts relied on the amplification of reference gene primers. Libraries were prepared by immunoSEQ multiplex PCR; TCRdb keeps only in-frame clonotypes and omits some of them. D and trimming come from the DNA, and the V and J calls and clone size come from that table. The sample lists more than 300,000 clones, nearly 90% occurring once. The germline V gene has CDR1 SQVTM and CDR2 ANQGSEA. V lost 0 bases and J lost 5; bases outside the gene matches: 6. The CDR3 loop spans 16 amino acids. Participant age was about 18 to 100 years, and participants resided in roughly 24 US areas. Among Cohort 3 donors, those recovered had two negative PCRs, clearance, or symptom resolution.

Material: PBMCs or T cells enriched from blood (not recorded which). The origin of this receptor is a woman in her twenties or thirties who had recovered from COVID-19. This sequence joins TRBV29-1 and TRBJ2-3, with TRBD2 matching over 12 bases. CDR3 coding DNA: TGCAGCGTTGAAGACCAGACTAGCGGGAGTGGAGATACGCAGTATTTT. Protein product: CSVEDQTSGSGDTQYF.